These T cell receptor beta chains were read from a single sample in a study of T cell responses to AZD1222 COVID-19 vaccine. Repertoires were generated with immunoSEQ multiplex PCR, while TCRdb's copy carries only in-frame clones and drops some. The sample shows approximately 150,000 clones, roughly nine tenths of them seen only once. Sequencing used peripheral blood, obtained 28 days after the second AZD1222 dose. The receptor set was obtained from an adult who received the AZD1222 COVID-19 vaccine. The CDR3 runs from the conserved cysteine through the conserved F or W. The D gene is left open where the match is weak. Size tells how often a clone was seen (once, few, many) or the class of an expanded clone, and some rows leave it out.

clone_size	v_call	d_call	j_call	cdr3_aa	cdr3_nt
few	TRBV28	TRBD1	TRBJ2-1	CASIPGGTGGRNEQFF	TGTGCCAGCATCCCCGGGGGGACAGGGGGTAGAAATGAGCAGTTCTTC
.	TRBV25-1	TRBD2	TRBJ2-7	CASSEWGGAYEQYF	TGTGCCAGCAGTGAATGGGGGGGGGCCTACGAGCAGTACTTC
.	TRBV12-5	.	TRBJ2-2	CASAMIRGELFF	TGTGCTAGTGCCATGATCCGGGGGGAGCTGTTTTTT
.	TRBV27	.	TRBJ2-7	CASSLGPTYEQYF	TGTGCCAGCAGTTTAGGACCGACCTACGAGCAGTACTTC
.	TRBV10-3	.	TRBJ2-5	CAISETPPSEVAGRETQYF	TGTGCCATCAGTGAGACTCCGCCCTCCGAGGTGGCGGGGAGAGAGACCCAGTACTTC
.	TRBV10-3	.	TRBJ1-4	CAISEWGTDEKLFF	TGTGCCATCAGTGAGTGGGGGACGGATGAAAAACTGTTTTTT
.	TRBV9	.	TRBJ1-2	CASSVEFTRAVYGYTF	TGTGCCAGCAGCGTAGAATTCACCCGGGCGGTCTATGGCTACACCTTC
.	TRBV5-6	TRBD1	TRBJ1-2	CASSFGTGRSNYGYTF	TGTGCCAGCAGCTTCGGGACAGGGCGATCTAACTATGGCTACACCTTC
few	TRBV7-9	TRBD1	TRBJ1-4	CASSSTGGEGMGEKLFF	TGTGCCAGCAGCTCGACAGGGGGCGAGGGTATGGGTGAAAAACTGTTTTTT
.	TRBV4-1	.	TRBJ2-1	CASSGGAVFEQFF	TGCGCCAGCAGCGGGGGGGCAGTTTTTGAGCAGTTCTTC
.	TRBV3-1/TRBV3-2	TRBD2	TRBJ2-4	CASSQGNSGGIQYF	TGTGCCAGCAGCCAAGGTAATAGCGGGGGCATTCAGTACTTC
.	TRBV7-2	.	TRBJ1-5	CASSPYRDGNQPQHF	TGTGCCAGCAGCCCATACAGGGATGGCAATCAGCCCCAGCATTTT
.	TRBV5-5	TRBD1	TRBJ1-1	CAGSPTRQGGVNTEAFF	TGTGCCGGCAGCCCAACCAGACAGGGTGGGGTGAACACTGAAGCTTTCTTT
.	TRBV7-2	.	TRBJ2-3	CASSLDRTDTQYF	TGTGCCAGCAGCTTAGACAGGACAGATACGCAGTATTTT
.	TRBV5-6	.	TRBJ1-5	CASSVIGGNQPQHF	TGTGCCAGCTCCGTGATCGGTGGCAATCAGCCCCAGCATTTT
once	TRBV11-3	.	TRBJ2-5	CASSLEAAETQYF	TGTGCCAGCAGCTTAGAGGCAGCAGAGACCCAGTACTTC
few	TRBV11-2	.	TRBJ2-4	CASSAYRVLTHQYF	TGTGCCAGCAGCGCCTACAGGGTCCTGACGCATCAGTACTTC
.	TRBV5-1	TRBD1	TRBJ1-1	CASSPDRGEAFF	TGCGCCAGCAGCCCTGACAGGGGAGAAGCTTTCTTT
.	TRBV10-3	.	TRBJ1-1	CAITGYGTGAFF	TGTGCCATCACCGGGTACGGTACTGGAGCTTTCTTT
.	TRBV27	TRBD1	TRBJ1-2	CASSFLGQTLSGYTF	TGTGCCAGCAGTTTTTTGGGACAGACCCTCTCTGGCTACACCTTC
.	TRBV20-1	.	TRBJ1-2	CSTTDSYGYTF	TGCAGTACAACGGACAGTTATGGCTACACCTTC
.	TRBV4-3	.	TRBJ1-3	CASSQETPGGAGNTIYF	TGCGCCAGCAGCCAAGAAACCCCCGGGGGGGCTGGAAACACCATATATTTT
.	TRBV19	.	TRBJ2-2	CASSPTNTGELFF	TGTGCCAGTAGTCCTACGAACACCGGGGAGCTGTTTTTT
.	TRBV9	TRBD1	TRBJ1-4	CASSGGQGASEKLFF	TGTGCCAGCAGCGGGGGACAGGGGGCTTCTGAAAAACTGTTTTTT
.	TRBV14	.	TRBJ2-2	CASSLWTVDTGELFF	TGTGCCAGCAGCCTCTGGACGGTCGACACCGGGGAGCTGTTTTTT
.	TRBV18	.	TRBJ1-1	CASSNTQGQLNTEAFF	TGTGCCAGCTCAAACACACAGGGCCAACTGAACACTGAAGCTTTCTTT
.	TRBV11-3	.	TRBJ2-1	CASSFIAVLAEDEQFF	TGTGCCAGCAGCTTTATAGCGGTCCTCGCGGAGGATGAGCAGTTCTTC
.	TRBV28	.	TRBJ1-2	CASHGETADGYTF	TGTGCCTCCCATGGGGAGACAGCTGATGGCTACACCTTC
.	TRBV7-2	TRBD1	TRBJ2-1	CASSSLGQSMQFF	TGTGCCAGCAGCTCCCTGGGACAGAGTATGCAGTTCTTC
.	TRBV7-2	.	TRBJ1-1	CASSYSMNTEAFF	TGTGCCAGCAGCTATTCCATGAACACTGAAGCTTTCTTT
.	TRBV7-9	TRBD2	TRBJ2-5	CASSEGLAPEFRQETQYF	TGTGCCAGCAGCGAGGGACTAGCTCCGGAGTTCCGACAAGAGACCCAGTACTTC
.	TRBV18	.	TRBJ1-6	CASSPQVGQGLNSPLHF	TGTGCCAGCTCACCACAGGTGGGGCAGGGGCTTAATTCACCCCTCCACTTT
.	TRBV6-5	.	TRBJ1-2	CASIGSRASGYTF	TGTGCCAGCATAGGTTCGCGAGCTTCTGGCTACACCTTC
.	TRBV11-2	.	TRBJ2-7	CASSLGQTAFDEQYF	TGTGCCAGCAGCTTAGGGCAGACAGCGTTTGACGAGCAGTACTTC
once	TRBV5-8	TRBD2	TRBJ2-7	CASSFDVGTRGSEQYF	TGTGCCAGCAGCTTTGACGTCGGGACTAGGGGCAGCGAGCAGTACTTC
.	TRBV3-1/TRBV3-2	.	TRBJ1-2	CASSQVSDYGYTF	TGTGCCAGCAGCCAAGTATCCGATTATGGCTACACCTTC
.	TRBV11-2	.	TRBJ1-6	CASRIIRDNSPLHF	TGTGCCAGCAGGATAATAAGAGATAATTCACCCCTCCACTTT
.	TRBV5-4	TRBD2	TRBJ2-5	CASSWGGLRERVWETQYF	TGTGCCAGCAGCTGGGGGGGACTCAGAGAAAGGGTTTGGGAGACCCAGTACTTC
.	TRBV30	TRBD2	TRBJ2-7	CAWSAGVRGGISYEQYF	TGTGCCTGGAGCGCCGGCGTGCGGGGGGGCATCTCCTACGAGCAGTACTTC
.	TRBV5-5	TRBD1	TRBJ1-5	CASSGQDRGTQPQHF	TGTGCCAGCAGCGGCCAGGACAGGGGGACTCAGCCCCAGCATTTT
.	TRBV6-2/TRBV6-3	TRBD2	TRBJ2-7	CASSEPLAGGSYEQYF	TGTGCCAGCAGTGAGCCATTAGCGGGGGGGAGCTACGAGCAGTACTTC
.	TRBV5-1	.	TRBJ1-3	CASSLDPSGNTIYF	TGCGCCAGCAGCCTAGACCCCTCTGGAAACACCATATATTTT
.	TRBV10-3	.	TRBJ1-1	CAISESGSGGTEAFF	TGTGCCATCAGTGAGTCGGGGTCGGGCGGAACTGAAGCTTTCTTT
.	TRBV7-7	.	TRBJ2-5	CASSLFGGGFETQYF	TGTGCTAGCAGCCTCTTCGGGGGAGGTTTTGAGACCCAGTACTTC
.	TRBV20-1	.	TRBJ2-1	CSSLGWEQFF	TGCAGTTCACTCGGTTGGGAGCAGTTCTTC
.	TRBV9	TRBD1	TRBJ1-5	CASSVGQQPQHF	TGTGCCAGCAGCGTGGGACAGCAGCCCCAGCATTTT
.	TRBV7-2	TRBD1	TRBJ1-6	CASSVGQGNNSPLHF	TGTGCCAGCAGCGTTGGACAGGGGAATAATTCACCCCTCCACTTT
.	TRBV6-6	.	TRBJ1-4	CASSRGTEKLFF	TGTGCCAGCAGTAGAGGAACAGAAAAACTGTTTTTT
.	TRBV19	.	TRBJ1-5	CASTLQGEGNQPQHF	TGTGCCAGCACCTTGCAGGGTGAGGGCAATCAGCCCCAGCATTTT
.	TRBV3-1/TRBV3-2	.	TRBJ2-1	CASSQVRWDGGEQFF	TGTGCCAGCAGCCAAGTCAGGTGGGACGGCGGGGAGCAGTTCTTC
few	TRBV6-1	.	TRBJ1-5	CASSELALFSNQPQHF	TGTGCCAGCAGTGAGCTGGCACTCTTTAGCAATCAGCCCCAGCATTTT
once	TRBV5-6	TRBD2	TRBJ2-1	CASSLATSGGADNEQFF	TGTGCCAGCAGCTTGGCCACTAGCGGGGGGGCCGACAATGAGCAGTTCTTC
.	TRBV5-4	.	TRBJ1-6	CASSHRPSAGHSPLHF	TGTGCCAGCAGCCACCGACCCTCCGCTGGGCATTCACCCCTCCACTTT
once	TRBV5-6	TRBD1	TRBJ2-5	CASSLPLGQGEETQYF	TGTGCCAGCAGCTTGCCCCTCGGACAGGGGGAAGAGACCCAGTACTTC
.	TRBV4-1	TRBD2	TRBJ2-7	CASSLRTSLTSDEQYF	TGCGCCAGCAGCCTCCGGACTAGCCTCACCAGCGACGAGCAGTACTTC
.	TRBV5-6	.	TRBJ1-2	CASSLRPGVVGYTF	TGTGCCAGCAGCTTGAGGCCAGGCGTGGTTGGCTACACCTTC
.	TRBV3-1/TRBV3-2	.	TRBJ2-2	CATKRAANTGELFF	TGTGCCACCAAGCGGGCAGCAAACACCGGGGAGCTGTTTTTT
.	TRBV7-2	.	TRBJ2-7	CASSSPPREQYF	TGTGCCAGCAGCTCCCCCCCCCGGGAGCAGTACTTC
once	TRBV23-1	TRBD2	TRBJ2-4	CASSLTSEGRRLAKNIQYF	TGCGCCAGCAGTCTCACTAGCGAAGGGCGCAGGCTAGCCAAAAACATTCAGTACTTC
.	TRBV7-9	TRBD2	TRBJ2-7	CASSLVLGEGYYEQYF	TGTGCCAGCAGCTTAGTGCTCGGGGAGGGTTACTACGAGCAGTACTTC